This T cell receptor (beta chain) was sequenced in a study of cytomegalovirus exposure and HLA in healthy donors. Note on this clone: Its antigen is as yet unknown.

Regarding the study as a whole: Across donors, most TCRs were seen rarely, yet some public ones were widespread. In a later analysis, specific HLA alleles were associated with around 17,000 TCR beta sequences at a 0.05 false discovery rate.

Germline-derived CDR1 and CDR2 are MDHEN and SYDVKM. The CDR3 covers 16 residues. The V end was cut by 3 bases, the J end by 0 bases, with 9 bases between. The PCR contained 60 Vbeta and 13 Jbeta primers. Some clones are missing from TCRdb's copy, which holds only in-frame ones; the method was immunoSEQ multiplex PCR. This table holds about 140,000 clones, 75% to 90% found once. The receptor was derived from a woman aged 25-40 years in good health and CMV-seronegative. The specimen was PBMCs. V is TRBV28 and J is TRBJ2-6; D might be TRBD2 (5 bases). CDR3 sequence reads: CASSLGAVSGANVLTF. The CDR3, as DNA: TGTGCCAGCAGTTTGGGAGCGGTCTCTGGGGCCAACGTCCTGACTTTC.